This T cell receptor beta chain was sequenced in a study of blood T cells in healthy people across ages. Overall study context: Using template switching, researchers captured about one barcoded beta molecule for each two T cells.

With a J-beta primer mix and a sample-barcoded 5' primer, a second PCR ran roughly 6 to 11 cycles. TCRdb redid the calling of the 5' RACE reads with MiXCR, one entry per CDR3 protein. The table has over a million distinct CDR3 sequences, around 59% seen once; the top ten hold 6.5% to 8%. Per germline, CDR1 SQVTM and CDR2 ANQGSEA. The CDR3 loop spans 12 amino acids. Trimming took 6 bases from V and 0 from J, leaving 8 bases between them. This clonotype was sampled from a man between 18 and 29 years old in good health. The sample was blood. V and J are TRBV29-1 and TRBJ1-1; unclear D gene. This chain's CDR3 is CSVRSLNTEAFF. The CDR3 DNA sequence: TGCAGCGTCCGTAGCCTGAACACTGAAGCTTTCTTT.